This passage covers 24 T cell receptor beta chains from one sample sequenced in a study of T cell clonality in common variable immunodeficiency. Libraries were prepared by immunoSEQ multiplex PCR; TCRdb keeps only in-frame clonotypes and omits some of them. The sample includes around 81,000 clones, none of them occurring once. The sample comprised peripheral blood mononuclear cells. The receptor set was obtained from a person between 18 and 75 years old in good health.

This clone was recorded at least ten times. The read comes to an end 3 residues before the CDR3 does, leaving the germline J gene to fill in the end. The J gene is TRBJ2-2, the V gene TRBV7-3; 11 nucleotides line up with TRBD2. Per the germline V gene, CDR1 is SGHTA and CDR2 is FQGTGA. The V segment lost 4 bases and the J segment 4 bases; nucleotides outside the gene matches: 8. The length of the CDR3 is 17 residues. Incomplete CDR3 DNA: TGTGCCAGCAGCTCCGTAAGACTAGCGGGAAGCACCGGGGAG. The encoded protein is CASSSVRLAGSTGE. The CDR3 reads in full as CASSSVRLAGSTGELFF.

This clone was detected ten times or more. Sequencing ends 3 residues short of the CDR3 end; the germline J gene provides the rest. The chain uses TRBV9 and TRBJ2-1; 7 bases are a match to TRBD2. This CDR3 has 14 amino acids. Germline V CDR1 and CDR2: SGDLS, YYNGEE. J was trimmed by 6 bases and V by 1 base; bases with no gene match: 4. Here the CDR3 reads CASSVSGIGNEQFF. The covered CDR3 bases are TGTGCCAGCAGCGTAAGCGGGATCGGCAATGAG.

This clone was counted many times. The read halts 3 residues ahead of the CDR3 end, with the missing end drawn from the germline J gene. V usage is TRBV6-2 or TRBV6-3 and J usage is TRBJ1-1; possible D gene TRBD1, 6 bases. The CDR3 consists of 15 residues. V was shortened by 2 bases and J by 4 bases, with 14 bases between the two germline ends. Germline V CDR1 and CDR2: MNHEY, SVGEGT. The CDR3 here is CASSYQYRASTEAFF. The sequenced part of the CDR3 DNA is TGTGCCAGCAGTTACCAATACAGGGCGAGCACTGAA.

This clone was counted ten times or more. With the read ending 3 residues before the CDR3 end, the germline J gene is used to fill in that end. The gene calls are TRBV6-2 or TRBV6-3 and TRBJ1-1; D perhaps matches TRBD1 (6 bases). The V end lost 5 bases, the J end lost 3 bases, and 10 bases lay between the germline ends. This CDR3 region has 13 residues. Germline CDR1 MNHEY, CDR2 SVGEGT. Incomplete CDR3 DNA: TGTGCCAGCAGTCCACAGGGATACACTGAA. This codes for CASSPQGYTE. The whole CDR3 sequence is CASSPQGYTEAFF.

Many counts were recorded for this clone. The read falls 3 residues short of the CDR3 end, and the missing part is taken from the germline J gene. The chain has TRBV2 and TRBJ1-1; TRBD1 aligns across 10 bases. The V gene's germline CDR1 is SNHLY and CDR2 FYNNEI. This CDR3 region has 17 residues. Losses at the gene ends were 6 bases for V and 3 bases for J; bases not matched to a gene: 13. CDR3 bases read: TGTGCCAGCAGGGACCCTAGACAGGGGGCCGGGGACACTGAA. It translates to CASRDPRQGAGDTE. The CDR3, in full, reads CASRDPRQGAGDTEAFF.

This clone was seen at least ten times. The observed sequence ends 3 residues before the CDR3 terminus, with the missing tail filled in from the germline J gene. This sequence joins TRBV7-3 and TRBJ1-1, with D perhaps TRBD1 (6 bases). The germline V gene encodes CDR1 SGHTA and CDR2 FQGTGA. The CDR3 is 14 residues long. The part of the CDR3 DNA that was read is TGTGCCAGCAGCTTAGGGGGCTTGGGCACCGAA. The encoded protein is CASSLGGLGTE. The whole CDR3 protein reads CASSLGGLGTEAFF. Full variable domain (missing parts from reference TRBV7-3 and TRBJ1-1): GAGVSQTPSNKVTEKGKYVELRCDPISGHTALYWYRQSLGQGPEFLIYFQGTGAADDSGLPNDRFFAVRPEGSVSTLKIQRTERGDSAVYLCASSLGGLGTEAFFGQGTRLTVV.

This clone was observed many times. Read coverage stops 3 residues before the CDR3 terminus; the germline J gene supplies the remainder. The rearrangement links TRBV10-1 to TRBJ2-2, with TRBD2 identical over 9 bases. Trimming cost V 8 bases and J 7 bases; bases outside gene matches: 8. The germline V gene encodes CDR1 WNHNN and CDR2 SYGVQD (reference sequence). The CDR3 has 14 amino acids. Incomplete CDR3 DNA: TGCGCCAGCGGGATAGCGGGAGATGGCGGGGAG. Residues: CASGIAGDGGE. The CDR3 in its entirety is CASGIAGDGGELFF.

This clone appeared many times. The CDR3 bases that were read are TGCGCCAGCAGCCCAACGGGTTTGGGGCTCGGGCCC. It codes for CASSPTGLGLGP. The entire CDR3 protein reads CASSPTGLGLGPLHF. The chain links TRBV5-1 to TRBJ1-6, with D possibly TRBD1 on 5 matching bases. The CDR3 end falls 3 residues outside the read, so it is completed with the germline J gene. CDR3 length: 15 amino acids. Germline V CDR1 and CDR2: SGHRS, YFSETQ.

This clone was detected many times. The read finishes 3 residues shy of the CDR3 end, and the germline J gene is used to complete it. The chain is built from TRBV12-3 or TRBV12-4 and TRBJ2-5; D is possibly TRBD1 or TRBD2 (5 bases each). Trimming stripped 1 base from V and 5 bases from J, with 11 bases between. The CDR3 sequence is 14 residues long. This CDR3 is CASSLGGAGETQYF. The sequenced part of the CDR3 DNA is TGTGCCAGCAGTTTAGGAGGGGCAGGTGAGACC.

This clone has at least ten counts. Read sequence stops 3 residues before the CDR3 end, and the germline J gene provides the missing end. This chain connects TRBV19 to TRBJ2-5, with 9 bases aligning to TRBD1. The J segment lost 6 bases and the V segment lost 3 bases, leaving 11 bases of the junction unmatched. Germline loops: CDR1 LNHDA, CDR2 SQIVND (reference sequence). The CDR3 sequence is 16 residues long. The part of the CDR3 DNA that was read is TGTGCCAGTAGTATCACCGGGACAGGGAGTAGGAAGACC. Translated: CASSITGTGSRKT. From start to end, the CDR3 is CASSITGTGSRKTQYF.

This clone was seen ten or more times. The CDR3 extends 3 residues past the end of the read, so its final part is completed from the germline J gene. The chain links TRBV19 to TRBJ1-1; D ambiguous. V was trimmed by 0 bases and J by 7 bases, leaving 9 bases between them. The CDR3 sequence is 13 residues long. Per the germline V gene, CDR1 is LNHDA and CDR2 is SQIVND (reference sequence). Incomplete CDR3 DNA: TGTGCCAGTAGTATAGATCGGGCGGGTGAA. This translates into CASSIDRAGE. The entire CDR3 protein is CASSIDRAGEAFF. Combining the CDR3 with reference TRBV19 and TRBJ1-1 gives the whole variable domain DGGITQSPKYLFRKEGQNVTLSCEQNLNHDAMYWYRQDPGQGLRLIYYSQIVNDFQKGDIAEGYSVSREKKESFPLTVTSAQKNPTAFYLCASSIDRAGEAFFGQGTRLTVV.

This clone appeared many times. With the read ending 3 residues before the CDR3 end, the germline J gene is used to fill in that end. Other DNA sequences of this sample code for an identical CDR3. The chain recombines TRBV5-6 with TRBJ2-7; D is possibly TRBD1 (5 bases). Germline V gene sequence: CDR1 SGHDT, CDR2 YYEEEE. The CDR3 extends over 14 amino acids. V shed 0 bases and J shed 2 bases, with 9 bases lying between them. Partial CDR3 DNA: TGTGCCAGCAGCTTGGGGCAGGGTGCCTACGAG. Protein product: CASSLGQGAYE. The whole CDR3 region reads CASSLGQGAYEQYF.

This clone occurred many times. CDR3 amino acids: CAWSARGPNEKLFF. The CDR3 bases that were read are TGTGCCTGGAGTGCCAGGGGGCCGAATGAAAAA. The chain combines TRBV30 with TRBJ1-4; TRBD1 matches 8 bases. The sequenced fragment ends 3 residues before the CDR3 boundary, so the rest is inferred from the germline J gene. J lost 5 bases, V lost 1 base, and 3 bases had no gene match. Germline loops: CDR1 GTSNPN, CDR2 SVGIG (reference sequence). The CDR3 totals 14 residues. The full variable domain, its missing parts supplied by reference TRBV30 and TRBJ1-4, is SQTIHQWPATLVQPVGSPLSLECTVEGTSNPNLYWYRQAAGRGLQLLFYSVGIGQISSEVPQNLSASRPQDRQFILSSKKLLLSDSGFYLCAWSARGPNEKLFFGSGTQLSVL.

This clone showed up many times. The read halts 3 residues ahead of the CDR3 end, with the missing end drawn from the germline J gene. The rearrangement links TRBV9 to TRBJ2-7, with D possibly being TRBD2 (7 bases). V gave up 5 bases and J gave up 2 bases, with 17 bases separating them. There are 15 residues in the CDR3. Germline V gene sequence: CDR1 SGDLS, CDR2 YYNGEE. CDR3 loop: CASSLGGDGPYEQYF. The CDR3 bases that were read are TGTGCCAGCAGTCTAGGGGGGGACGGACCCTACGAG.

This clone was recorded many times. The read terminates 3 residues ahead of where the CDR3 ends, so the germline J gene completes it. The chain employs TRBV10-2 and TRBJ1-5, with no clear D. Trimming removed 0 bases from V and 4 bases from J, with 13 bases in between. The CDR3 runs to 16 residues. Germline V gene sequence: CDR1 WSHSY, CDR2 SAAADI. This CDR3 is CASSESPGQRNQPQHF. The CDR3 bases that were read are TGCGCCAGCAGTGAGTCTCCGGGCCAGCGGAATCAGCCC.

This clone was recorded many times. This chain's CDR3 is CSARDLLVAGDETQYF. CDR3 DNA, as far as it was read: TGCAGTGCTAGAGATTTGTTAGTAGCGGGAGATGAGACC. The chain combines TRBV20-1 with TRBJ2-5; 9 bases agree with TRBD2. The CDR3 end falls 3 residues outside the read, so it is completed with the germline J gene. The CDR3 has 16 residues. Unmatched junction bases numbered 10, after V lost 0 bases and J lost 5 bases. The germline CDR1 and CDR2 sequences are DFQATT and SNEGSKA (reference sequence).

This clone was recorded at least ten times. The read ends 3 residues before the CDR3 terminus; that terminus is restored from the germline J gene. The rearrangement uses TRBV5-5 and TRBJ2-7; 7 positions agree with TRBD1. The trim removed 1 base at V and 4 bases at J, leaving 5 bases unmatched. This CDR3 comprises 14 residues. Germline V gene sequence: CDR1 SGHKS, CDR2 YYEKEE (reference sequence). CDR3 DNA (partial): TGTGCCAGCAGCTTGTCGGGACAGATATACGAG. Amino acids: CASSLSGQIYE. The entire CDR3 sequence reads CASSLSGQIYEQYF.

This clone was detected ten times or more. The covered CDR3 bases are TGTGCCAGCAATCCGGGGGATTCCTACAATGAG. Protein sequence: CASNPGDSYNE. The whole CDR3 sequence is CASNPGDSYNEQFF. The chain uses TRBV6-2 or TRBV6-3 and TRBJ2-1, with D possibly TRBD2 on 6 matching bases. The CDR3 end lies 3 residues beyond the end of the read and is filled in from the germline J gene. The CDR3 has 14 residues. V was pared by 7 bases and J by 1 base, with 11 bases between. CDR1 is MNHEY and CDR2 is SVGEGT in the germline V gene.

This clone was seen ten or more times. The CDR3 DNA, read in part, is TGCGCCAGCAGCTTTAAATCGGCGGGATTGACAGATACG. This codes for CASSFKSAGLTDT. The whole CDR3 protein is CASSFKSAGLTDTQYF. The chain carries TRBV5-1 and TRBJ2-3; D is perhaps TRBD2 (6 bases). The DNA ends 3 residues before the CDR3 does, and the rest of the CDR3 is filled in from the germline J gene. Trimming removed 2 bases from V and 3 bases from J, with 16 bases in between. The CDR3 is made up of 16 amino acids. Germline V gene sequence: CDR1 SGHRS, CDR2 YFSETQ.

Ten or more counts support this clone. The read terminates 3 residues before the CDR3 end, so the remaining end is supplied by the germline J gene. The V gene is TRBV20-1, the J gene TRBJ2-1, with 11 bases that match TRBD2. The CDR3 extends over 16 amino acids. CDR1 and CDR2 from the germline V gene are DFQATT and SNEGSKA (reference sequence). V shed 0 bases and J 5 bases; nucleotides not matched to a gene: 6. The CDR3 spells CSARDSGTSGNNEQFF. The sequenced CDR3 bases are TGCAGTGCTAGAGATTCCGGGACTAGCGGTAACAATGAG.

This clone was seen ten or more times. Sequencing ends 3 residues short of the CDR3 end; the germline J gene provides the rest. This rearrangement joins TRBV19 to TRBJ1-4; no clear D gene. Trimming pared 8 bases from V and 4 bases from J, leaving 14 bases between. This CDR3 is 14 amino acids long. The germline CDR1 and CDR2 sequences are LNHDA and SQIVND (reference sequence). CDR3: CASGELGVNEKLFF. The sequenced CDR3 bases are TGTGCCAGTGGAGAGCTCGGGGTTAATGAAAAA.

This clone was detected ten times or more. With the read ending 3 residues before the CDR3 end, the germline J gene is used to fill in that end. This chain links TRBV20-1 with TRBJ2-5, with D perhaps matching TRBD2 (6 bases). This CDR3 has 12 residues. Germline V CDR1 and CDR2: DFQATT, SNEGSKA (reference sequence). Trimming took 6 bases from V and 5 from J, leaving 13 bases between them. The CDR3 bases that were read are TGCAGTGCGGACACCGGAGGGGAGACC. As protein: CSADTGGET. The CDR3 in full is CSADTGGETQYF.

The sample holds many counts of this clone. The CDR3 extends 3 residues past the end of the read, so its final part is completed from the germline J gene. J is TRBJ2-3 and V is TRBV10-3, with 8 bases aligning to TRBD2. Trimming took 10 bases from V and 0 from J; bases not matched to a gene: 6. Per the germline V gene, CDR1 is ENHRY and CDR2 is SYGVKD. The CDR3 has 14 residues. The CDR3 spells CATRSGTSTDTQYF. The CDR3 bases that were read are TGTGCCACCCGTAGCGGGACTAGCACAGATACG.

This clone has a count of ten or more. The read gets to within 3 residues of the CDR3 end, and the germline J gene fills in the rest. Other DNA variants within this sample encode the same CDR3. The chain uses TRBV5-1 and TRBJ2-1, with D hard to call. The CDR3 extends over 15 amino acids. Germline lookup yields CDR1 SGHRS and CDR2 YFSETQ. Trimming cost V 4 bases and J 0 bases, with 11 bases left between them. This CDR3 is CASSQAARSYNEQFF. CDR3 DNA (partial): TGCGCCAGCAGCCAGGCTGCCCGCTCCTACAATGAG.